Shown below are 19 T cell receptor beta chains from a single sample sequenced in a study of CD8 T cells in ankylosing spondylitis. The study's findings and limits: Roughly eight highly homologous variants made up a TCR beta motif that seemed to typify ankylosing spondylitis blood.

TCRdb used MiXCR to reprocess the 5' RACE reads, holding one entry per CDR3 protein. The table includes just under 550,000 distinct CDR3 sequences, about an eighth detected once. Their antigen targets remain unknown. Sequences were obtained from blood, either unsorted or a sorted T cell fraction (not recorded which). These receptors all stem from a male donor with ankylosing spondylitis.

In DNA form, the CDR3 reads TGTGCCAGCAGCTTAGACAGGCGACGCATTAATGAAAAACTGTTTTTT. Translating it yields CASSLDRRRINEKLFF. This rearrangement joins TRBV7-9 to TRBJ1-4; tentatively, D is TRBD1 (5 bases). Germline V gene data show CDR1 as SEHNR and CDR2 as FQNEAQ (reference sequence). Trimming stripped 1 base from V and 4 bases from J, with 13 bases between. The CDR3 runs 16 residues. Combining the CDR3 with reference TRBV7-9 and TRBJ1-4 gives the whole variable domain DTGVSQNPRHKITKRGQNVTFRCDPISEHNRLYWYRQTLGQGPEFLTYFQNEAQLEKSRLLSDRFSAERPKGSFSTLEIQRTEQGDSAMYLCASSLDRRRINEKLFFGSGTQLSVL.

This clonotype was found a few times. This rearrangement joins TRBV10-3 to TRBJ2-1, with TRBD2 matching 7 bases. V trimming: 7 bases; J trimming: 4 bases; junction bases outside the gene matches: 13. CDR3 length: 16 residues. CDR1 and CDR2 from the germline V gene are ENHRY and SYGVKD. The DNA for the CDR3 is TGTGCCATCAAAACTAGCGACACGGATAGATACAATGAGCAGTTCTTC. It translates to CAIKTSDTDRYNEQFF.

This clonotype was seen more than once but under ten times. The chain combines TRBV2 with TRBJ1-6; D unresolved. This CDR3 has 14 residues. V was trimmed by 6 bases and J by 10 bases, leaving 16 bases between them. Looked up from germline, CDR1 is SNHLY and CDR2 is FYNNEI. The CDR3: CASRLGRSRSPLHF. The CDR3 DNA sequence: TGTGCCAGCAGGTTGGGGAGGAGTCGGTCACCCCTCCACTTT.

This clonotype was seen a handful of times. The chain is built from TRBV3-1 and TRBJ2-1, with TRBD1 matching over 8 bases. Per the germline V gene, CDR1 is LGHDT and CDR2 is YNNKEL (reference sequence). The CDR3 is 16 residues long. The V segment lost 4 bases and the J segment 7 bases; nucleotides outside the gene matches: 12. CDR3 coding DNA: TGTGCCAGCAGCCTAGCGACAGGGGCCCAACCTAATGAGCAGTTCTTC. Amino acids: CASSLATGAQPNEQFF.

The CDR3 sequence: CSARRPGLAGLEYF. The CDR3, as DNA: TGCAGTGCTAGAAGACCGGGACTAGCGGGATTGGAGTACTTC. The chain recombines TRBV20-1 with TRBJ2-7; 13 bases align to TRBD2. V dropped 2 bases and J dropped 11; count of bases not matched to a gene: 9. The CDR3 consists of 14 residues. CDR1 is DFQATT and CDR2 is SNEGSKA in the germline V gene (reference sequence).

This clonotype came up a few times. The rearrangement uses TRBV27 and TRBJ1-1; TRBD1 is a possible D gene (6 bases). Germline assignment: CDR1 MNHEY and CDR2 SMNVEV (reference sequence). This CDR3 spans 13 amino acids. V shed 8 bases and J shed 11 bases, with 21 bases lying between them. The CDR3 region is CASSGVSRVRAFF. The CDR3 DNA reads as TGTGCCAGCTCAGGGGTGTCCCGAGTACGCGCTTTCTTT.

This sequence joins TRBV6-2 or TRBV6-3 and TRBJ2-1, with D possibly being TRBD2 (5 bases). Trimming removed 1 base at V and 0 bases at J, with 10 bases between. Germline V CDR1 and CDR2: MNHEY, SVGEGT. The CDR3 extends over 16 amino acids. CDR3 in amino acids: CASSYLAGPSYNEQFF. Written as DNA, the CDR3 is TGTGCCAGCAGTTACTTGGCGGGCCCCTCCTACAATGAGCAGTTCTTC.

The CDR3 here is CASSINPGQAGVAFF. The CDR3 region has the DNA TGTGCCAGCAGCATAAACCCGGGACAGGCGGGGGTAGCTTTCTTT. This chain uses TRBV7-2 with TRBJ1-1, with TRBD1 identical over 8 bases. J lost 10 bases, V lost 5 bases, and 15 bases had no gene match. Per germline, CDR1 SGHTA and CDR2 FQGNSA. This CDR3 is built from 15 residues. The full variable domain, its missing parts supplied by reference TRBV7-2 and TRBJ1-1, is GAGVSQSPSNKVTEKGKDVELRCDPISGHTALYWYRQSLGQGLEFLIYFQGNSAPDKSGLPSDRFSAERTGGSVSTLTIQRTQQEDSAVYLCASSINPGQAGVAFFGQGTRLTVV.

This clonotype was recorded many times. As DNA, the CDR3 is TGTGCCAGCCGGGGACTAGCGGGAGAATCGGAGCAGTTCTTC. Translation: CASRGLAGESEQFF. This chain joins TRBV6-2 or TRBV6-3 and TRBJ2-1; 14 bases are a match to TRBD2. Germline CDR1 and CDR2: MNHEY and SVGEGT. The CDR3 sequence is 14 residues long. V shed 8 bases, J shed 10 bases, and the junction held 7 bases outside the gene matches.

This clonotype was picked up a small number of times. The CDR3 DNA reads TGCGCCAGCAGCAAGGACAGGGTCGGCACAGATACGCAGTATTTT. This encodes CASSKDRVGTDTQYF. The chain joins TRBV5-1 to TRBJ2-3, with 8 positions matching TRBD1. V lost 4 bases to trimming and J lost 1 base; unmatched junction nucleotides: 5. Germline V gene sequence: CDR1 SGHRS, CDR2 YFSETQ. This CDR3 region has 15 residues. Combining the CDR3 with reference TRBV5-1 and TRBJ2-3 gives the whole variable domain KAGVTQTPRYLIKTRGQQVTLSCSPISGHRSVSWYQQTPGQGLQFLFEYFSETQRNKGNFPGRFSGRQFSNSRSEMNVSTLELGDSALYLCASSKDRVGTDTQYFGPGTRLTVL.

This clonotype was detected a few times. V and J are TRBV15 and TRBJ2-5; 8 bases fit TRBD1. V gave up 3 bases and J gave up 3 bases; unmatched junction bases: 3. Per the germline V gene, CDR1 is LNHNV and CDR2 is YYDKDF (reference sequence). The CDR3 consists of 14 residues. The CDR3 DNA reads TGTGCCACCAGCAGTTGGACAGGGAAAGAGACCCAGTACTTC. Translating it yields CATSSWTGKETQYF.

The table lists this clonotype with a few counts. The chain recombines TRBV20-1 with TRBJ1-4; D perhaps matches TRBD1 (6 bases). Germline V gives CDR1 DFQATT, CDR2 SNEGSKA (reference sequence). The CDR3 is 13 residues long. V was trimmed by 2 bases and J by 4 bases, leaving 8 bases between them. The CDR3 reads CSARRGSNEKLFF. The CDR3 DNA reads as TGCAGTGCTAGAAGGGGGAGTAATGAAAAACTGTTTTTT.

This clonotype was counted between two and nine times. The chain carries TRBV29-1 and TRBJ2-7; D gene unclear. Germline loops: CDR1 SQVTM, CDR2 ANQGSEA. The V end lost 5 bases, the J end lost 6 bases, and 8 bases lay between the germline ends. The CDR3 is 10 residues long. The CDR3 region has the DNA TGCAGCGTTATAGAAGGCGAGCAGTACTTC. Translating it yields CSVIEGEQYF.

This clonotype was counted at least ten times. V is TRBV4-1 and J is TRBJ2-5; 13 bases are shared with TRBD2. Germline V gives CDR1 MGHRA, CDR2 YSYEKL. The CDR3 is 16 amino acids. The V and J ends lost 4 bases and 4 bases, in that order; junction bases with no gene match: 6. Written as DNA, the CDR3 is TGCGCCAGCAGCCCCGGGACTAGCGGGATTGGAGAGACCCAGTACTTC. Protein sequence: CASSPGTSGIGETQYF.

The chain carries TRBV29-1 and TRBJ1-1; D is uncertain. The CDR3 covers 12 residues. Trimming took off 8 bases at V and 3 bases at J, with 13 bases between the two ends. Germline-derived CDR1 and CDR2 are SQVTM and ANQGSEA. The CDR3 sequence: CSCGEGYTEAFF. The CDR3 DNA is TGCAGCTGTGGAGAAGGATACACTGAAGCTTTCTTT.

This clonotype was recorded a few times. The chain uses TRBV20-1 and TRBJ2-5; possible D gene TRBD2, 6 bases. CDR3 size: 13 residues. Germline CDR1 is DFQATT and CDR2 is SNEGSKA (reference sequence). Trimming removed 6 bases at V and 1 base at J, with 12 bases between. The CDR3 protein is CSASAGFQETQYF. CDR3 nucleotides: TGCAGTGCCAGTGCGGGATTCCAAGAGACCCAGTACTTC.

The chain is built from TRBV7-8 and TRBJ2-1; 12 positions match TRBD1. The V and J ends lost 3 bases and 1 base, in that order; junction bases with no gene match: 4. The CDR3 contains 17 residues. Per germline, CDR1 SGHVS and CDR2 FQNEAQ. DNA for the CDR3: TGTGCCAGCAGCTTGGGACAGGGGGCGAGTTCCTACAATGAGCAGTTCTTC. Translation gives CASSLGQGASSYNEQFF.

V gene TRBV7-9 combines with J gene TRBJ1-2; D not certain. There are 12 residues in the CDR3. The germline gives CDR1 SEHNR, CDR2 FQNEAQ (reference sequence). The V gene lost 5 bases and the J gene lost 5 bases, with 9 bases spanning the gap. For the CDR3, the DNA is TGTGCCAGCAGCCCATTGGAGTATGGCTACACCTTC. Its protein is CASSPLEYGYTF.

This clonotype appeared many times. The chain employs TRBV29-1 and TRBJ1-1; no reliable D call. The germline V and J ends were trimmed by 4 bases and 1 base, with 10 bases remaining between them. Germline V gene lookup returns CDR1 SQVTM and CDR2 ANQGSEA. This CDR3 has 13 residues. For the CDR3, the DNA is TGCAGCGTTGCCCTGGACGGGAACACTGAAGCTTTCTTT. This encodes CSVALDGNTEAFF.